These 8 T cell receptor beta chains came from one sample sequenced in a study of chemoradiotherapy in HPV16-positive cancers (dated by TCRdb to the early 2020s). Libraries were made using the immunoSEQ multiplex PCR assay. TCRdb retrieved this table from immuneACCESS and kept in-frame rearrangements only. Not all clones are present; in checked studies, unresolved V genes account for under half, and no reason is known for the remainder. The sample table lists about 30,000 clones, 90% to 95% of them with a count of one. Jointly, the top ten make up approximately 22% of the sample. The starting material was blood, obtained from a patient who underwent chemoradiotherapy. These receptors were taken from a human donor with HPV-associated anogenital cancer.

The chain uses TRBV4-2 and TRBJ1-5; D is unclear. The germline V gene has CDR1 LGHNA and CDR2 YNFKEQ. The V end was cut by 0 bases, the J end by 5 bases, with 11 bases between. CDR3 length: 15 residues. The CDR3 DNA is TGTGCCAGCAGCCAAGAAGTCGGGTCCCATCAGCCCCAGCATTTT. Residues: CASSQEVGSHQPQHF.

The chain is built from TRBV6-1 and TRBJ2-5; no definite D call. This CDR3 comprises 15 residues. CDR1 MNHNS and CDR2 SASEGT come from the germline V gene. With 2 bases removed from V and 2 bases from J, the gap between germline ends came to 12 bases. The CDR3 region has the DNA TGTGCCAGCAGTGAAACCGGACGGTTTCAAGAGACCCAGTACTTC. This translates into CASSETGRFQETQYF.

The chain couples TRBV5-6 to TRBJ2-3; the D is unclear. CDR3 length: 17 amino acids. Germline V gene lookup returns CDR1 SGHDT and CDR2 YYEEEE. The germline V and J ends were trimmed by 4 bases and 3 bases, with 21 bases remaining between them. The CDR3 nucleotides are TGTGCCAGCAGCCCACCACCGGACCTCCTGTGGACAGATACGCAGTATTTT. Its protein is CASSPPPDLLWTDTQYF.

This chain connects TRBV6-6 to TRBJ1-4; D is unclear. Germline V gene data show CDR1 as MNHNY and CDR2 as SVGAGI (reference sequence). V lost 5 bases and J lost 8, with 18 bases in between. This CDR3 has 15 amino acids. The CDR3 nucleotides read TGTGCCAGCAGTAAAACCGGGCCCCGTGGGGAAAAACTGTTTTTT. Translating gives CASSKTGPRGEKLFF.

The genes are TRBV7-9 and TRBJ2-7, with TRBD1 matching 9 bases. The ends lost 5 bases at V and 4 bases at J; junction bases unmatched: 9. Germline assignment: CDR1 SEHNR and CDR2 FQNEAQ (reference sequence). The CDR3 has 15 amino acids. CDR3: CASSHYAQGAYEQYF. The CDR3 DNA is TGTGCCAGCAGCCACTACGCACAGGGGGCTTACGAGCAGTACTTC. Full variable domain (missing parts from reference TRBV7-9 and TRBJ2-7): DTGVSQNPRHKITKRGQNVTFRCDPISEHNRLYWYRQTLGQGPEFLTYFQNEAQLEKSRLLSDRFSAERPKGSFSTLEIQRTEQGDSAMYLCASSHYAQGAYEQYFGPGTRLTVT.

The chain couples TRBV5-1 to TRBJ1-3; D is undetermined. Trimming took off 0 bases at V and 6 bases at J, with 7 bases between the two ends. CDR1 is SGHRS and CDR2 is YFSETQ in the germline V gene. There are 13 residues in the CDR3. The CDR3 sequence is CASSLEQSNTIYF. The CDR3 DNA follows: TGCGCCAGCAGCTTGGAACAGTCAAACACCATATATTTT.

CDR3 in DNA: TGTGCCAGCAGCCCAACAGGGGCCAAAAACATTCAGTACTTC. Translating gives CASSPTGAKNIQYF. The chain links TRBV7-2 to TRBJ2-4; D is perhaps TRBD1 (6 bases). Germline V gene lookup returns CDR1 SGHTA and CDR2 FQGNSA. Trimming shortened V by 5 bases and J by 1 base, and 9 bases separated the two germline ends. This CDR3 comprises 14 residues.

V is TRBV14 and J is TRBJ2-7, with 9 bases aligning to TRBD2. The V segment lost 4 bases and the J segment 3 bases; nucleotides outside the gene matches: 13. There are 17 residues in the CDR3. CDR1 and CDR2 from the germline V gene are SGHDN and FVKESK. DNA for the CDR3: TGTGCCAGCAGCCCGGGGCGGACTAGCGATTTTGACTACGAGCAGTACTTC. It specifies CASSPGRTSDFDYEQYF. The full variable domain, rest sourced from reference TRBV14 and TRBJ2-7, is EAGVTQFPSHSVIEKGQTVTLRCDPISGHDNLYWYRRVMGKEIKFLLHFVKESKQDESGMPNNRFLAERTGGTYSTLKVQPAELEDSGVYFCASSPGRTSDFDYEQYFGPGTRLTVT.